This T cell receptor (beta chain) is from a study of regulatory T cells in long-lasting Graves disease. The authors built TCR beta libraries using iRepertoire HTBI primers and Arm-PCR of CDR3 regions. TCRdb reprocessed the multiplex PCR reads via MiXCR and lists one record per CDR3 protein. The sample shows about half a million distinct CDR3 sequences, more than 10% of them seen only once. This CDR3 comprises 14 residues. V was pared by 8 bases and J by 4 bases, with 7 bases of the junction left unmatched. Germline lookup yields CDR1 ENHRY and CDR2 SYGVKD. This clonotype was seen at least ten times. The time point here: newly diagnosed GD, antithyroid drugs for less than 3 months. Generation of the TCR library employed RNA extracted from PBMCs. The same data also went into a second study, on T cells in Graves' hyperthyroidism and ophthalmopathy. As that study records: Based on clinical symptoms, serum thyroxine and TRAb, thyroid ultrasound and orbital computed tomography, diagnoses were reached. Among thyroid clonotypes expanded above 0.001, most also appeared in blood.

The source material was peripheral blood mononuclear cells (PBMCs), sampled at new diagnosis, from a patient treated with antithyroid drugs. The clonotype originates from a woman aged 25 to 39 with Graves disease. This chain links TRBV10-3 with TRBJ1-1, with 10 bases that match TRBD1. CDR3 amino acids: CAIAAGTGVTEAFF. CDR3 nucleotides: TGTGCCATCGCAGCCGGGACAGGGGTCACTGAAGCTTTCTTT.